This TCR beta chain is from a study of OX40 agonist ivuxolimab in advanced cancers. Background on the study: One hepatocellular carcinoma and two cutaneous melanoma patients partially responded. Study-wide findings and caveats: Clonal expansion among partial responders at 0.1-3.0 mg/kg ranked near the lowest.

Exclusion of a patient followed from autoimmune disease history or systemic immunosuppression. With regard to this clone: Its specificity is not known.

TCRdb's copy holds only in-frame clones and misses some; the assay was immunoSEQ multiplex PCR. This repertoire shows around 79,000 clones, 88% found once; its top ten account for around 4.1%. The germline CDR1 and CDR2 sequences are SEHNR and FQNEAQ (reference sequence). The V gene lost 4 bases and the J gene lost 1 base, with 10 bases spanning the gap. The CDR3 consists of 14 residues. The V and J genes are TRBV7-9 and TRBJ1-1, with D perhaps matching TRBD1 (6 bases). The receptor was derived from an adult with an advanced solid tumor such as melanoma, head and neck, liver or kidney cancer. This material consisted of CD4+ or CD8+ T cells sorted from blood, taken in a trial of the OX40 agonist ivuxolimab. The CDR3 reads CASSWDTENTEAFF. In DNA, the CDR3 is TGTGCCAGCAGCTGGGACACTGAGAACACTGAAGCTTTCTTT. The variable domain in full, with the rest retrieved from reference TRBV7-9 and TRBJ1-1, is DTGVSQNPRHKITKRGQNVTFRCDPISEHNRLYWYRQTLGQGPEFLTYFQNEAQLEKSRLLSDRFSAERPKGSFSTLEIQRTEQGDSAMYLCASSWDTENTEAFFGQGTRLTVV.